These 24 T cell receptor beta chains were sequenced from one sample in a study of T cell responses to AZD1222 COVID-19 vaccine. The table came from immunoSEQ multiplex PCR; TCRdb's copy has only in-frame clones and leaves some out. The repertoire holds about 150,000 clones, with 90% as singletons. The sample consisted of peripheral blood, taken 28 days after the second AZD1222 dose. These receptors were collected from an adult who received the AZD1222 COVID-19 vaccine.

The chain couples TRBV7-2 to TRBJ1-5; unclear D gene. CDR3 length: 13 residues. With 5 bases removed from V and 1 base from J, the gap between germline ends came to 6 bases. Germline-derived CDR1 and CDR2 are SGHTA and FQGNSA. The CDR3 sequence: CASSKGSNQPQHF. CDR3 DNA sequence: TGTGCCAGCAGCAAAGGAAGCAATCAGCCCCAGCATTTT.

This clone was counted once. The rearrangement links TRBV19 to TRBJ1-1, with 12 positions matching TRBD1. The V gene end was trimmed by 7 bases and the J gene end by 5 bases; junction bases not matched to a gene: 8. Germline CDR1 LNHDA, CDR2 SQIVND (reference sequence). There are 15 residues in the CDR3. In nucleotides, the CDR3 is TGTGCCAGTACTCGGGACAGGGGGCGCGGTACTGAAGCTTTCTTT. It is translated as CASTRDRGRGTEAFF.

The CDR3, as DNA: TGTGCCAGCAGTATAGGACAGGGGGCGTACGAGCAGTACTTC. It yields the protein CASSIGQGAYEQYF. The chain has TRBV6-2 or TRBV6-3 and TRBJ2-7; 11 bases are shared with TRBD1. V was clipped by 5 bases and J by 4 bases; unmatched bases: 4. Germline V gives CDR1 MNHEY, CDR2 SVGEGT. The CDR3 spans 14 residues.

The gene calls are TRBV28 and TRBJ1-2; perhaps TRBD1 as D (5 bases). Germline V gene lookup returns CDR1 MDHEN and CDR2 SYDVKM. V lost 6 bases, J lost 4 bases, and 21 bases lay in between. The CDR3 is 16 residues long. The chain's CDR3 is CASRGVGMALIYGYTF. Written as DNA, the CDR3 is TGTGCCAGCAGGGGGGTAGGGATGGCGTTAATCTATGGCTACACCTTC.

The J gene is TRBJ2-1, the V gene TRBV30; the match to TRBD2 covers 9 bases. In germline, CDR1 is GTSNPN, CDR2 SVGIG (reference sequence). CDR3 length equals 16 residues. The trim removed 4 bases at V and 4 bases at J, leaving 11 bases unmatched. In nucleotides, the CDR3 is TGTGCCTGGAATCCTGGGGGGCTAGCGGGATACAATGAGCAGTTCTTC. This sequence encodes CAWNPGGLAGYNEQFF.

V gene TRBV12-3 or TRBV12-4 combines with J gene TRBJ2-1; D is unclear. Trimming cost V 2 bases and J 11 bases, with 7 bases left between them. The CDR3 contains 11 residues. The DNA for the CDR3 is TGTGCCAGCAGTTTACGCAGGCAGCAGTTCTTC. As protein: CASSLRRQQFF.

The sample holds one count of this clone. The chain recombines TRBV10-3 with TRBJ1-1, with 7 bases lining up with TRBD1. The CDR3 totals 15 residues. V trimming: 0 bases; J trimming: 2 bases; junction bases outside the gene matches: 3. Germline V lookup: CDR1 ENHRY, CDR2 SYGVKD. The CDR3 DNA follows: TGTGCCATCAGTGAGTCCCGGGACAGTAACACTGAAGCTTTCTTT. This translates into CAISESRDSNTEAFF.

V and J are TRBV9 and TRBJ2-7; TRBD1 matches at 11 bases. In germline, CDR1 is SGDLS, CDR2 YYNGEE. V dropped 4 bases and J dropped 6; count of bases not matched to a gene: 6. This CDR3 region has 14 residues. The CDR3 loop reads CASSKRTGGGEQYF. The CDR3 nucleotides read TGTGCCAGCAGCAAAAGGACAGGGGGCGGCGAGCAGTACTTC.

V and J are TRBV10-2 and TRBJ2-1; D gene unclear. CDR3 length equals 13 residues. Trimming shortened V by 3 bases and J by 7 bases, and 10 bases separated the two germline ends. Per the germline V gene, CDR1 is WSHSY and CDR2 is SAAADI. As DNA, the CDR3 is TGCGCCAGCAGTGACGGGCCACTAAATGAGCAGTTCTTC. Residues: CASSDGPLNEQFF.

This chain joins TRBV28 and TRBJ1-5, with D possibly being TRBD1 (5 bases). CDR3 length: 13 amino acids. V was cut by 8 bases and J by 4 bases, with 12 bases left in between. Looked up from germline, CDR1 is MDHEN and CDR2 is SYDVKM. CDR3 nucleotides: TGTGCCAGCCGCAGGGAGCCGAATCAGCCCCAGCATTTT. This translates into CASRREPNQPQHF.

The CDR3 DNA follows: TGTGCCACCACCCCCTTGGACAGGAATGGCTACACCTTC. Translated, it gives CATTPLDRNGYTF. This chain joins TRBV6-4 and TRBJ1-2; 7 nucleotides line up with TRBD1. Germline lookup yields CDR1 MRHNA and CDR2 SNTAGT. Trimming at V came to 10 bases and at J to 6 bases, leaving 11 bases not matched to a gene. This CDR3 contains 13 residues.

This chain links TRBV10-3 with TRBJ2-7; D may be TRBD2 (6 bases). In germline, CDR1 is ENHRY, CDR2 SYGVKD. V was pared by 3 bases and J by 3 bases, with 9 bases between. The CDR3 length is 13 residues. This CDR3 reads CAISESGGYEQYF. Here the CDR3 DNA reads TGTGCCATCAGTGAATCCGGGGGCTACGAGCAGTACTTC.

The rearrangement uses TRBV4-1 and TRBJ1-1, with a possible D match to TRBD1 (5 bases). The germline V gene encodes CDR1 MGHRA and CDR2 YSYEKL. This CDR3 has 14 amino acids. V shed 8 bases and J shed 6 bases, with 19 bases lying between them. The CDR3 here is CASARGGGPPEAFF. The DNA of the CDR3 is TGCGCCAGCGCCCGCGGGGGGGGTCCTCCTGAAGCTTTCTTT.

The chain uses TRBV9 and TRBJ2-5, with D perhaps TRBD1 or TRBD2 (6 bases each). There are 15 residues in the CDR3. Trimming removed 4 bases from V and 2 bases from J, with 15 bases in between. Germline values: CDR1 SGDLS, CDR2 YYNGEE. CDR3 in DNA: TGTGCCAGCAGCCCACAGGGAGGTTGGCAAGAGACCCAGTACTTC. Translated, it gives CASSPQGGWQETQYF.

The rearrangement joins TRBV19 to TRBJ2-1, with 10 bases aligning to TRBD2. Germline CDR1 reads LNHDA; CDR2 reads SQIVND (reference sequence). J gave up 3 bases and V 1 base, and 3 bases lay outside the gene matches. The CDR3 has 16 amino acids. Here the CDR3 reads CASSIASGSGYNEQFF. Written as DNA, the CDR3 is TGTGCCAGTAGTATAGCTAGCGGGAGTGGCTACAATGAGCAGTTCTTC.

The chain joins TRBV5-1 to TRBJ1-1, with D tentatively TRBD1 (5 bases). This CDR3 region has 15 residues. Germline V gives CDR1 SGHRS, CDR2 YFSETQ. V dropped 4 bases and J dropped 4 bases, with 17 bases sitting between them. The CDR3 DNA is TGCGCCAGCAGCCGCCAAGGAGGGGAGATCACTGAAGCTTTCTTT. It is translated as CASSRQGGEITEAFF.

The rearrangement joins TRBV4-2 to TRBJ1-5; D is uncertain. V was pared by 1 base and J by 3 bases, with 10 bases between. Germline lookup yields CDR1 LGHNA and CDR2 YNFKEQ. This CDR3 comprises 15 residues. Here the CDR3 reads CASSQGFRTNQPQHF. The CDR3 DNA reads as TGTGCCAGCAGCCAAGGGTTCAGAACCAATCAGCCCCAGCATTTT.

The chain couples TRBV24-1 to TRBJ2-3; 8 nucleotides agree with TRBD2. The CDR3 has 18 residues. The trim removed 3 bases at V and 4 bases at J, leaving 14 bases unmatched. CDR1 KGHDR and CDR2 SFDVKD come from the germline V gene. The CDR3 DNA follows: TGTGCCACCAGTGATGGCCGGAGGAGCGGGAGAACAGCAGATACGCAGTATTTT. Translation: CATSDGRRSGRTADTQYF.

The chain employs TRBV12-5 and TRBJ2-7; D is undetermined. The CDR3 is 10 amino acids. V lost 3 bases and J 6 bases, leaving 3 bases between the germline ends. Germline assignment: CDR1 LGHNT and CDR2 FRNRAP. The CDR3 DNA reads as TGTGCTAGTGGTTTACGCGAGCAGTACTTC. Protein sequence: CASGLREQYF.

This clone was counted once. The chain links TRBV19 to TRBJ1-2, with 8 nucleotides matching TRBD1. The CDR3 is made up of 15 amino acids. V dropped 4 bases and J dropped 4; count of bases not matched to a gene: 8. From germline, CDR1 is LNHDA and CDR2 SQIVND (reference sequence). This CDR3 reads CASSTEDREGYGYTF. DNA of the CDR3: TGTGCCAGTAGTACCGAGGACAGGGAGGGCTATGGCTACACCTTC.

The J gene is TRBJ2-7, the V gene TRBV2, with TRBD2 matching 15 bases. J gave up 7 bases and V 6 bases, and 7 bases lay outside the gene matches. The CDR3 is 15 residues long. CDR1 is SNHLY and CDR2 is FYNNEI in the germline V gene. The CDR3 protein is CASRRTSGGAKEQYF. CDR3 nucleotide sequence: TGTGCCAGCAGGAGGACTAGCGGGGGGGCGAAAGAGCAGTACTTC.

V is TRBV6-5 and J is TRBJ1-2; D is uncertain. In germline, CDR1 is MNHEY, CDR2 SVGAGI. V was pared by 5 bases and J by 1 base, with 8 bases between. The CDR3 extends over 13 amino acids. The chain's CDR3 is CASSPGFNYGYTF. CDR3 nucleotide sequence: TGTGCCAGCAGTCCGGGGTTTAACTATGGCTACACCTTC.

The chain uses TRBV5-1 and TRBJ2-3; no clear D gene. CDR1 and CDR2 from the germline V gene are SGHRS and YFSETQ. The ends were cut back, 0 bases at V and 4 bases at J, with 9 bases in the middle. The CDR3 is made up of 14 amino acids. Here the CDR3 DNA reads TGCGCCAGCAGCTTGGCCGGTGTCGCAGATACGCAGTATTTT. Its translation is CASSLAGVADTQYF.

The V and J genes are TRBV27 and TRBJ2-7; D gene uncertain. The CDR3 has 15 residues. V shed 4 bases and J shed 2 bases, with 15 bases lying between them. Germline V gives CDR1 MNHEY, CDR2 SMNVEV (reference sequence). The chain's CDR3 is CASSYECWEPYEQYF. The CDR3 nucleotides are TGTGCCAGCAGTTATGAGTGTTGGGAACCCTACGAGCAGTACTTC.